What follows describes a single TCR beta chain. Its specific antigen is unknown. No base quality information exists; no much larger clone differs at one position. Each collaborating institution followed its own protocols to collect whole blood in K2EDTA tubes. For TCRbeta analysis, collaborators shipped samples as frozen whole blood, isolated PBMCs, or DNA extracted from either of those sample types. TCRbeta CDR3 regions were amplified from genomic DNA by means of the immunoSEQ Assay, a bias-controlled multiplex PCR. From the authors' description of their analysis: Nucleated cell counts per sample were estimated from amplification of reference gene primers within the assay. To quantify the absolute abundance of each unique TCRbeta CDR3 rearrangement, sequence reads were collapsed and filtered. For each sample, productive Simpson clonality was calculated as the square root of Simpson's diversity index across productive rearrangements. TCRdb obtained this table from immuneACCESS and retained in-frame rearrangements with V and J assigned. These tables miss some clones; where compared with another copy, unresolved V genes account for less than half of the shortfall, and the remainder is unexplained. V and J calls and clone size come straight from that table; D and trimming were deduced from the DNA. Counted in this sample were about 45,000 clones; more than 75% of them appeared once. Clones ranked in the top ten supply under 20% of the sample.

This sample is drawn from a study of blood T cell repertoires in COVID-19 (dated by TCRdb to 2020 to 2022). Broadly, across the study: Collaborator samples came from the United States, Italy and Spain and covered acute and convalescent phases of COVID-19. Where HLA class I and class II types were available, the types were taken from metadata supplied by the sample provider, not from assay-based typing. Deeply sampled blood TCRbeta repertoires from subjects exposed to, actively infected with, or recovered from COVID-19 were included in the dataset. The prospective study material was composed of cDNA or gDNA derived from T cells, B-cell-depleted T cells, or PBMCs. Samples were obtained from the ongoing ImmuneRACE study (first 160 participants) and from about 1,300 subjects provided by 6 global collaborators. The repertoires were made available in a free public database intended to serve as a resource for research on the immune response to SARS-CoV-2. A de-identified subject ID, COVID-19 status, age in years and sex were almost always included in the sample metadata.

Results and caveats for the whole study, not just this receptor: The amount of clinical and demographic metadata varied by source and participant and was provided uncurated.

The receptor was isolated from a man aged 70 or older with acute or convalescent COVID-19. What was sequenced was peripheral blood.

The bases are TGTGCCAGCAGCCGGACAGGGCCCTACAATGAGCAGTTCTTC. Translation gives CASSRTGPYNEQFF. Recombination linked TRBV6-5 to TRBJ2-1, with 8 junctional bases fitting TRBD1. CDR1 MNHEY and CDR2 SVGAGI are derived from the germline V gene. Trimming takes 6 bases off V and 2 bases off J; junction bases not matched to a gene: 3. Including cysteine and phenylalanine, the CDR3 has 14 amino acids. Of all the DNA, just the CDR3 is kept, 42 bases in frame from base 1.